The 14 T cell receptor beta chains listed next were all sequenced from one sample in a study of T cell responses to AZD1222 COVID-19 vaccine. Measured with immunoSEQ multiplex PCR; TCRdb has only the in-frame clones, and not every one. Here the sample spans 60,000 to 100,000 clones, roughly nine tenths being singletons. Sequences were derived from peripheral blood, sampled on day 0 of MenACWY control vaccination. These receptors all come from an adult in good health.

This chain connects TRBV9 to TRBJ2-7, with D possibly called TRBD1 or TRBD2 (5 bases each). The V gene lost 3 bases and the J gene lost 0 bases, with 13 bases spanning the gap. Looked up from germline, CDR1 is SGDLS and CDR2 is YYNGEE. This CDR3 region has 15 residues. CDR3 region: CASSGETTVSYEQYF. The CDR3 DNA reads as TGTGCCAGCAGCGGGGAGACGACAGTCTCCTACGAGCAGTACTTC. The full variable domain, completed using reference TRBV9 and TRBJ2-7, is DSGVTQTPKHLITATGQRVTLRCSPRSGDLSVYWYQQSLDQGLQFLIQYYNGEERAKGNILERFSAQQFPDLHSELNLSSLELGDSALYFCASSGETTVSYEQYFGPGTRLTVT.

The rearrangement joins TRBV5-5 to TRBJ1-4, with 7 bases matching TRBD1. The germline V gene has CDR1 SGHKS and CDR2 YYEKEE (reference sequence). The V segment lost 5 bases and the J segment 2 bases; nucleotides outside the gene matches: 3. The CDR3 extends over 14 amino acids. This chain's CDR3 is CASRVTGTNEKLFF. The CDR3 DNA sequence: TGTGCCAGCAGGGTGACAGGGACTAATGAAAAACTGTTTTTT.

In regard to this clone: A junction boundary mismatches the germline segment, possibly from a read error. The chain is built from TRBV7-2 and TRBJ2-4, with 11 bases matching TRBD2. Germline V CDR1 and CDR2: SGHTA, FQGNSA. The CDR3 consists of 19 residues. The CDR3 reads CASSLARRRSGGAINIQYF. CDR3 nucleotide sequence: TGTGCCAGCAGCTTAGCGCGGAGGCGTAGCGGGGGGGCCATAAACATTCAGTACTTC.

The chain is built from TRBV19 and TRBJ2-5, with D perhaps matching TRBD2 (5 bases). The germline CDR1 and CDR2 sequences are LNHDA and SQIVND (reference sequence). V was trimmed by 6 bases and J by 4 bases, leaving 12 bases between them. The CDR3 covers 13 residues. The CDR3 DNA is TGTGCCAGTAGAAAAGCGGACGGAGAGACCCAGTACTTC. The encoded protein is CASRKADGETQYF. Variable domain in full (rest from reference TRBV19 and TRBJ2-5): DGGITQSPKYLFRKEGQNVTLSCEQNLNHDAMYWYRQDPGQGLRLIYYSQIVNDFQKGDIAEGYSVSREKKESFPLTVTSAQKNPTAFYLCASRKADGETQYFGPGTRLLVL.

CDR3 amino acids: CATSRTGANTGELFF. The CDR3 DNA reads TGTGCCACCAGCAGGACAGGAGCGAACACCGGGGAGCTGTTTTTT. The rearrangement links TRBV15 to TRBJ2-2; D possibly corresponds to TRBD1 (6 bases). The V gene lost 3 bases and the J gene lost 0 bases, with 8 bases spanning the gap. The CDR3 contains 15 residues. CDR1 LNHNV and CDR2 YYDKDF come from the germline V gene (reference sequence).

A single count supports this clone. The V call is TRBV7-2, the J call TRBJ1-1; D gene ambiguous. V was shortened by 5 bases and J by 4 bases, with 14 bases between the two germline ends. Germline V gene data show CDR1 as SGHTA and CDR2 as FQGNSA. This CDR3 has 14 residues. CDR3 sequence reads: CASSPDLSPTEAFF. The CDR3 DNA follows: TGTGCCAGCAGCCCGGACTTATCCCCCACTGAAGCTTTCTTT.

The CDR3 region has the DNA TGTGCCAGCAGCTCGAGCGTGAGCTCCTACAATGAGCAGTTCTTC. Protein: CASSSSVSSYNEQFF. The chain joins TRBV7-3 to TRBJ2-1; D uncertain. Germline values: CDR1 SGHTA, CDR2 FQGTGA. V shed 4 bases and J shed 0 bases, with 10 bases lying between them. The CDR3 is 15 residues long.

The rearrangement joins TRBV5-1 to TRBJ2-1; TRBD2 might be the D (6 bases). CDR1 SGHRS and CDR2 YFSETQ come from the germline V gene. Trimming removed 4 bases from V and 5 bases from J, with 10 bases in between. The length of the CDR3 is 13 residues. The CDR3 here is CASSPRGNNEQFF. CDR3 nucleotides: TGCGCCAGCAGCCCCCGGGGGAACAATGAGCAGTTCTTC. Drawing the rest from reference TRBV5-1 and TRBJ2-1, the complete variable domain is KAGVTQTPRYLIKTRGQQVTLSCSPISGHRSVSWYQQTPGQGLQFLFEYFSETQRNKGNFPGRFSGRQFSNSRSEMNVSTLELGDSALYLCASSPRGNNEQFFGPGTRLTVL.

This chain joins TRBV6-2 or TRBV6-3 and TRBJ2-7, with D perhaps TRBD2 (6 bases). The germline V and J ends were trimmed by 6 bases and 2 bases, with 17 bases remaining between them. Germline V lookup: CDR1 MNHEY, CDR2 SVGEGT. The CDR3 is made up of 15 amino acids. The CDR3 DNA reads TGTGCCAGCAGCCCCTGGGCGGGGAGCACCTACGAGCAGTACTTC. Translating it yields CASSPWAGSTYEQYF.

The chain carries TRBV28 and TRBJ1-5; the match to TRBD1 covers 7 bases. Trimming removed 3 bases from V and 7 bases from J; junction bases left unmatched: 9. CDR3 length: 15 residues. Germline-derived CDR1 and CDR2 are MDHEN and SYDVKM. The CDR3 region is CASSLMAGGHQPQHF. The CDR3 DNA follows: TGTGCCAGCAGTTTGATGGCAGGGGGGCACCAGCCCCAGCATTTT.

This chain uses TRBV9 with TRBJ1-1; D not resolved. Per the germline V gene, CDR1 is SGDLS and CDR2 is YYNGEE. The V gene lost 0 bases and the J gene lost 6 bases, with 15 bases spanning the gap. CDR3 length: 15 amino acids. As DNA, the CDR3 is TGTGCCAGCAGCGTAGGTGATGTGGCCTTTGCTGAAGCTTTCTTT. Translated, it gives CASSVGDVAFAEAFF.

The CDR3 spells CASRGFNEQFF. The CDR3 region has the DNA TGTGCCAGTAGGGGGTTTAATGAGCAGTTCTTC. V gene TRBV19 combines with J gene TRBJ2-1; D uncertain. Trimming cost V 6 bases and J 7 bases, with 7 bases left between them. There are 11 residues in the CDR3. Germline CDR1 LNHDA, CDR2 SQIVND (reference sequence).

This CDR3 reads CASSYSMIRGGNEQYF. As DNA, the CDR3 is TGTGCCAGCAGTTACTCGATGATAAGAGGGGGGAACGAGCAGTACTTC. The chain recombines TRBV6-6 with TRBJ2-7; either TRBD1 or TRBD2 may fit D (6 bases each). Germline V CDR1 and CDR2: MNHNY, SVGAGI (reference sequence). There are 16 residues in the CDR3. V lost 0 bases, J lost 5 bases, and 17 bases lay in between.

The chain employs TRBV24-1 and TRBJ2-2; a weak D match, TRBD1 (7 bases). This CDR3 is 16 amino acids long. Trimming cost V 2 bases and J 7 bases, with 16 bases left between them. Per germline, CDR1 KGHDR and CDR2 SFDVKD. CDR3 amino acids: CATSDSSGGSIGELFF. In DNA, the CDR3 is TGTGCCACCAGTGATTCGTCAGGGGGGAGTATCGGGGAGCTGTTTTTT.